These T cell receptor beta chains were read from a single sample in a study of blood T cell repertoires in COVID-19. Profiling relied on immunoSEQ multiplex PCR, and the TCRdb table lists in-frame clones only, not all of them. The table records 250,000 to 350,000 clones, over 80% of them present only once. Source material: PBMCs or T cells enriched from blood (not recorded which). The receptors here all came from a woman aged 18-29 years who had recovered from COVID-19. CDR3s include the opening cysteine and the closing phenylalanine or tryptophan. D genes are given only for firm matches. Rows give clone size only sometimes, using once, few, many, or a class for an expanded clone.

d_gene,v_gene,j_gene,abundance,CDR3nt,CDR3aa
-,TRBV28,TRBJ1-1,-,TGTGCCAGCTCTTTCCTCGACAGTCCTAACACTGAAGCTTTCTTT,CASSFLDSPNTEAFF
-,TRBV7-2,TRBJ1-1,-,TGTGCCAGCAGCCTGCGTTCAATACCATCTGAAGCTTTCTTT,CASSLRSIPSEAFF
TRBD2,TRBV7-9,TRBJ2-5,-,TGTGCCAGCAGCTCCCCGCGGGGGAACTACCAAGAGACCCAGTACTTC,CASSSPRGNYQETQYF
-,TRBV21-1,TRBJ1-1,-,TGTGCCAGCAGCCACCGGGACAGGGGGCACGCTGAAGCTTTCTTT,CASSHRDRGHAEAFF
-,TRBV7-2,TRBJ1-2,-,TGTGCCAGCAGCTTTTACAATAAGGGGCATTATGGCTACACCTTC,CASSFYNKGHYGYTF
TRBD1,TRBV12-3/TRBV12-4,TRBJ2-4,-,TGTGCCAGCAGCCGCGACAGGGTAAACATTCAGTACTTC,CASSRDRVNIQYF
-,TRBV29-1,TRBJ2-2,-,TGCAGCGTAACCAGGGACACCGGGGAGCTGTTTTTT,CSVTRDTGELFF
-,TRBV4-3,TRBJ1-3,-,TGCGCCAGCAGCCAAGATCCTACCTCTGGAAACACCATATATTTT,CASSQDPTSGNTIYF
TRBD1,TRBV18,TRBJ1-1,-,TGTGCCAGCTCCCCGGGGACAGGTGGGCCGAACACTGAAGCTTTCTTT,CASSPGTGGPNTEAFF
TRBD1,TRBV7-3,TRBJ1-1,-,TGTGCCAGCAGCTTAAGTCAGGGGGGAGGCACTGAAGCTTTCTTT,CASSLSQGGGTEAFF
TRBD2,TRBV7-6,TRBJ2-5,-,TGTGCCAGCAGCTTGGGGGGGGTGGGAGAGACCCAGTACTTC,CASSLGGVGETQYF
TRBD2,TRBV6-5,TRBJ2-5,-,TGTGCCAGCAGTTCCGGACTAGCGGGAGGCCGAGAGACCCAGTACTTC,CASSSGLAGGRETQYF
TRBD1,TRBV7-2,TRBJ1-6,-,TGTGCCAGCAGCCTCCACAGGGGGGATTCACCCCTCCACTTT,CASSLHRGDSPLHF
TRBD2,TRBV15,TRBJ2-3,-,TGTGCCACCAGCAGAGATCGGGCTAGCGGGAATACAGATACGCAGTATTTT,CATSRDRASGNTDTQYF
-,TRBV4-2,TRBJ1-1,-,TGTGCCAGCAGCCAAGACGGCGGGAGGGGCACTGAAGCTTTCTTT,CASSQDGGRGTEAFF
TRBD2,TRBV6-4,TRBJ2-3,many,TGTGCCAGCAGTCTCGCTAGCGGGACTGGAGATACGCAGTATTTT,CASSLASGTGDTQYF
-,TRBV5-4,TRBJ1-3,-,TGTGCCAGCAGCACGCGGACGGGGGCTGGAAACACCATATATTTT,CASSTRTGAGNTIYF
-,TRBV7-3,TRBJ2-2,-,TGTGCCAGCAGCTTAACATCGGGCACCGGGGAGCTGTTTTTT,CASSLTSGTGELFF
TRBD1,TRBV15,TRBJ1-4,-,TGTGCCACCAGCAGGGGTGGGACAGCGGTCAAACTGTTTTTT,CATSRGGTAVKLFF
-,TRBV28,TRBJ1-1,once,TGTGCCAGCAGTTTCCCTGGTAGAACTGAAGCTTTCTTT,CASSFPGRTEAFF
TRBD1,TRBV10-3,TRBJ1-2,-,TGTGCCATAGCGACAGGGGAGAACTATGGCTACACCTTC,CAIATGENYGYTF
TRBD2,TRBV24-1,TRBJ2-1,-,TGTGCCACCAGTGAAAATCCGGGACTAGCTGGGAGGAATGAGCAGTTCTTC,CATSENPGLAGRNEQFF
-,TRBV21-1,TRBJ2-7,-,TGTGCCAGCAGCCTCCTCGGTGCGGATTCCTACGAGCAGTACTTC,CASSLLGADSYEQYF
TRBD1,TRBV12-5,TRBJ1-1,-,TGTGCTAGTGGTTTCCGACAGGGGGCTGAAGCTTTCTTT,CASGFRQGAEAFF
-,TRBV28,TRBJ1-4,-,TGTGCCAGCAGTTTACGTAGAGCAACTAATGAAAAACTGTTTTTT,CASSLRRATNEKLFF
-,TRBV19,TRBJ1-5,-,TGTGCCAGTAGTATAGGGGGAGAGAATAGCAATCAGCCCCAGCATTTT,CASSIGGENSNQPQHF
-,TRBV19,TRBJ2-7,few,TGTGCCAGTAGTCGGTACCCGTCCTACGAGCAGTACTTC,CASSRYPSYEQYF
TRBD1,TRBV11-2,TRBJ1-2,-,TGTGCCAGCAGCTTAGATAGGAACAGGGGTGAAGGCTACACCTTC,CASSLDRNRGEGYTF
-,TRBV11-3,TRBJ1-1,-,TGTGCCAGCAGCTTAGCAGGGGTTAACACTGAAGCTTTCTTT,CASSLAGVNTEAFF
TRBD1,TRBV28,TRBJ1-1,-,TGTGCCAGCAGACAGGGGAGGAACACTGAAGCTTTCTTT,CASRQGRNTEAFF
-,TRBV28,TRBJ2-2,-,TGTGCCAGCAGTTTAGCTCAACTCACCGGGGAGCTGTTTTTT,CASSLAQLTGELFF
TRBD2,TRBV6-5,TRBJ2-5,-,TGTGCCAGCAGTTACTCCGGGACTAGCTTGGAGACCCAGTACTTC,CASSYSGTSLETQYF
-,TRBV10-3,TRBJ2-1,-,TGTGCCATCAGTGATTTGGGGCCCCCCTACAATGAGCAGTTCTTC,CAISDLGPPYNEQFF
TRBD2,TRBV5-6,TRBJ2-2,-,TGTGCCAGCAGCTTTCCACTAGCGGGAGCCGGGGAGCTGTTTTTT,CASSFPLAGAGELFF
-,TRBV3-1/TRBV3-2,TRBJ2-6,-,TGTGCCAGCCGAGGGTCTGGGGCCAACGTCCTGACTTTC,CASRGSGANVLTF
-,TRBV6-1,TRBJ2-2,-,TGTGCCAGCAGTGAAAAGTGGGGGGTGAACACCGGGGAGCTGTTTTTT,CASSEKWGVNTGELFF
TRBD2,TRBV4-2,TRBJ2-7,-,TGTGCCAGCAGCCTGGGACTAGCGGGGGGAAACTACGAGCAGTACTTC,CASSLGLAGGNYEQYF
-,TRBV25-1,TRBJ1-2,once,TGTGCCAGCAGTGATACCCGAGGGAATGGCTACACCTTC,CASSDTRGNGYTF
-,TRBV5-6,TRBJ2-1,-,TGTGCCAGCAGCTTGCCGGGACTCCTGAGCTCCTACAATGAGCAGTTCTTC,CASSLPGLLSSYNEQFF
TRBD2,TRBV4-3,TRBJ2-3,-,TGCGCCAGCAGCCAAGAGGCGCGGGAGGGAGATACGCAGTATTTT,CASSQEAREGDTQYF
TRBD1,TRBV7-2,TRBJ1-1,-,TGTGCCAGCAGCTTAGGACCCGACAGGGGGCTCGGAGCTTTCTTT,CASSLGPDRGLGAFF
-,TRBV20-1,TRBJ1-2,-,TGCAGTGCCAATCGGGGGAAAGGCTACACCTTC,CSANRGKGYTF
-,TRBV7-2,TRBJ1-2,-,TGTGCCAGCAGCGTTGAACTACTCTATGGCTACACCTTC,CASSVELLYGYTF
-,TRBV24-1,TRBJ2-1,-,TGTGCCACCAGTCGACTCCCCGAGAATGAGCAGTTCTTC,CATSRLPENEQFF
TRBD2,TRBV6-5,TRBJ2-3,-,TGTGCCAGCAGTTACTCTAGCGGGGCTAGCACAGATACGCAGTATTTT,CASSYSSGASTDTQYF
-,TRBV2,TRBJ2-1,-,TGTGCCAGCAGTGACTTGGGCAGGTACAATGAGCAGTTCTTC,CASSDLGRYNEQFF
-,TRBV4-2,TRBJ1-4,-,TGTGCCAGCAGCCAAGAAACAGGGTTTGAAAAACTGTTTTTT,CASSQETGFEKLFF
TRBD2,TRBV19,TRBJ2-5,-,TGTGCCAGTAGTATTGTAGCGGGAGGGGGAGAGACCCAGTACTTC,CASSIVAGGGETQYF
TRBD1,TRBV28,TRBJ2-7,-,TGTGCCAGCAGTATATGGGACAGCCAGTACGAGCAGTACTTC,CASSIWDSQYEQYF
-,TRBV4-3,TRBJ1-2,-,TGCGCCAGCAGCCCCTTGCGCGGCAACTATGGCTACACCTTC,CASSPLRGNYGYTF
-,TRBV7-9,TRBJ1-4,-,TGTGCCAGCAGCTTCAGGGCAATGAGCGAAAAACTGTTTTTT,CASSFRAMSEKLFF
TRBD2,TRBV7-2,TRBJ2-7,once,TGTGCCAGCAGCTTACGACTAGCGGGCTACGAGCAGTACTTC,CASSLRLAGYEQYF
-,TRBV7-2,TRBJ1-3,-,TGTGCCAGCAGCTTAGATGCGGGGTCAGGAAACACCATATATTTT,CASSLDAGSGNTIYF